These T cell receptor beta chains were read from a single sample in a study of T cell responses to AZD1222 COVID-19 vaccine. The repertoire was sequenced with immunoSEQ multiplex PCR; TCRdb's copy has only in-frame clones and lacks some. The sample shows approximately 150,000 clones, under 95% of them seen only once. Sequences were derived from peripheral blood, sampled 28 days after the second AZD1222 dose. These receptors came from an adult who received the AZD1222 COVID-19 vaccine. Both conserved end residues are part of each CDR3. The order of the fields is D gene, J gene, clone size, V gene, CDR3 protein, CDR3 DNA. The D gene is left open where the match is weak. A clone size is listed for some rows: how often the clone was seen (once, few, many), or a class if it is expanded.

>TRBD2|TRBJ2-3|.|TRBV5-4
CASSRGGGGASDTQYF
TGTGCCAGCAGCAGAGGTGGCGGGGGGGCCTCAGATACGCAGTATTTT
>TRBD1|TRBJ2-2|.|TRBV3-1/TRBV3-2
CASSQETSGTGANTGELFF
TGTGCCAGCAGCCAAGAAACTTCCGGGACAGGGGCGAACACCGGGGAGCTGTTTTTT
>.|TRBJ2-1|.|TRBV7-9
CASSPKRPSYNEQFF
TGTGCCAGCAGCCCCAAGCGGCCCTCCTACAATGAGCAGTTCTTC
>.|TRBJ2-1|.|TRBV7-9
CASSSHRNEQFF
TGTGCCAGCAGCTCCCATCGGAATGAGCAGTTCTTC
>.|TRBJ1-5|.|TRBV19
CASSGRHLRSNQPQHF
TGTGCCAGTAGTGGGAGGCACTTGAGGAGCAATCAGCCCCAGCATTTT
>.|TRBJ1-5|once|TRBV30
CAWSPTGWNQPQHF
TGTGCCTGGAGCCCTACAGGGTGGAATCAGCCCCAGCATTTT
>.|TRBJ2-1|.|TRBV7-9
CASSLWTDQGEQFF
TGTGCCAGCAGCCTATGGACAGATCAGGGTGAGCAGTTCTTC
>.|TRBJ1-2|.|TRBV3-1/TRBV3-2
CASSQDPTGLSISGYGYTF
TGTGCCAGCAGCCAAGATCCTACAGGTTTGTCCATTTCGGGCTATGGCTACACCTTC
>.|TRBJ1-1|.|TRBV12-3/TRBV12-4
CASSFVGAKAFF
TGTGCCAGCAGTTTCGTGGGGGCTAAGGCTTTCTTT
>.|TRBJ2-5|many|TRBV9
CASARRTGQETQYF
TGTGCCAGCGCCCGTCGTACAGGGCAAGAGACCCAGTACTTC
>TRBD1|TRBJ1-1|once|TRBV5-1
CASSVQRTGTNTEAFF
TGCGCCAGCAGCGTACAAAGGACAGGGACGAACACTGAAGCTTTCTTT
>.|TRBJ2-1|once|TRBV5-5
CASSFQGHNEQFF
TGTGCCAGCAGCTTTCAGGGTCACAATGAGCAGTTCTTC
>.|TRBJ1-3|.|TRBV7-9
CASSLQGYGNTIYF
TGTGCCAGCAGCTTGCAGGGATATGGAAACACCATATATTTT
>.|TRBJ1-4|.|TRBV12-3/TRBV12-4
CASSLGQGLFF
TGTGCCAGCAGTTTAGGGCAGGGGCTGTTTTTT
>.|TRBJ2-1|.|TRBV19
CASSIGGYDSSYNEQFF
TGTGCCAGTAGTATAGGGGGGTATGACAGCTCCTACAATGAGCAGTTCTTC
>TRBD2|TRBJ2-3|.|TRBV5-4
CASSLTLLGAGGSTDTQYF
TGTGCCAGCAGCTTGACCCTCCTCGGCGCGGGGGGCAGCACAGATACGCAGTATTTT
>.|TRBJ2-3|.|TRBV12-3/TRBV12-4
CASSLGGPDTQYF
TGTGCCAGCAGTTTAGGAGGGCCAGATACGCAGTATTTT
>.|TRBJ1-1|once|TRBV6-5
CASSYSQVGTEAFF
TGTGCCAGCAGTTACTCCCAAGTGGGGACTGAAGCTTTCTTT
>TRBD1|TRBJ1-5|.|TRBV30
CACDRGPDNQPQHF
TGTGCCTGCGACAGGGGGCCTGACAATCAGCCCCAGCATTTT
>.|TRBJ1-1|once|TRBV3-1/TRBV3-2
CASSQEGRSF
TGTGCCAGCAGCCAAGAGGGTCGTTCTTTT
>.|TRBJ1-2|.|TRBV10-3
CATFFGGAQGNGYTF
TGTGCCACCTTTTTTGGGGGGGCTCAGGGTAATGGCTACACCTTC
>.|TRBJ2-7|.|TRBV10-1
CASSESGSYEQYF
TGCGCCAGCAGTGAATCGGGGTCCTACGAGCAGTACTTC
>.|TRBJ2-4|.|TRBV5-1
CASSLVTGQLNIQYF
TGCGCCAGCAGCTTGGTTACAGGACAATTAAACATTCAGTACTTC
>.|TRBJ2-7|.|TRBV6-2/TRBV6-3
CASSYSVIRAYSYEQYF
TGTGCCAGCAGTTACTCCGTGATCAGGGCCTACTCCTACGAGCAGTACTTC
>.|TRBJ1-5|.|TRBV19
CASSIDRTGYYQPQHF
TGTGCCAGTAGTATAGATCGAACAGGGTATTATCAGCCCCAGCATTTT
>TRBD1|TRBJ2-6|.|TRBV5-4
CASSKGQGAGANVLTF
TGTGCCAGCAGCAAGGGACAGGGTGCTGGGGCCAACGTCCTGACTTTC
>TRBD2|TRBJ2-2|.|TRBV6-1
CASSEKRGGAGELFF
TGTGCCAGCAGTGAAAAACGCGGGGGGGCCGGGGAGCTGTTTTTT
>TRBD1|TRBJ1-2|many|TRBV5-1
CASSLGTGGSSGYGYTF
TGCGCCAGCAGCTTGGGGACAGGGGGCTCCTCGGGATATGGCTACACCTTC
>.|TRBJ1-2|.|TRBV6-1
CASSESGVTLVGYTF
TGTGCCAGCAGTGAATCGGGGGTAACTCTCGTTGGCTACACCTTC
>.|TRBJ1-1|.|TRBV6-5
CASSQPNTEAFF
TGTGCCAGCAGTCAGCCAAACACTGAAGCTTTCTTT
>TRBD1|TRBJ1-3|once|TRBV6-5
CASSLQGTSGNTIYF
TGTGCCAGCAGTTTACAGGGGACCTCTGGAAACACCATATATTTT
>TRBD1|TRBJ2-1|.|TRBV7-9
CASSPTGDEQFF
TGTGCCAGCAGCCCGACAGGGGATGAGCAGTTCTTC
>TRBD2|TRBJ2-1|.|TRBV4-2
CASSRTSGYNEQFF
TGTGCCAGCAGCCGCACTAGCGGGTACAATGAGCAGTTCTTC
>TRBD2|TRBJ2-2|.|TRBV4-2
CASSPFSVAGNTGELFF
TGTGCCAGCAGCCCATTTTCTGTAGCGGGGAACACCGGGGAGCTGTTTTTT
>.|TRBJ1-1|.|TRBV5-1
CASSSTPNTEAFF
TGCGCCAGCAGCTCAACACCTAACACTGAAGCTTTCTTT
>.|TRBJ2-1|.|TRBV7-2
CASSLDGVHEQFF
TGTGCCAGCAGCTTAGATGGGGTTCATGAGCAGTTCTTC
>.|TRBJ2-5|.|TRBV30
CAWNANWETQYF
TGTGCCTGGAACGCCAACTGGGAGACCCAGTACTTC
>.|TRBJ1-5|.|TRBV6-6
CASSYGGNQPQHF
TGTGCCAGCAGTTATGGGGGGAATCAGCCCCAGCATTTT
>.|TRBJ1-4|.|TRBV30
CAWSLVLVGKLFF
TGTGCCTGGAGTTTGGTGTTAGTTGGAAAACTGTTTTTT
>.|TRBJ2-2|once|TRBV15
CATSRDKTANTGELFF
TGTGCCACCAGCAGAGATAAGACAGCGAACACCGGGGAGCTGTTTTTT
>.|TRBJ1-2|.|TRBV18
CASSPPSQTSYGYTF
TGTGCCAGCTCACCACCTTCGCAAACCTCCTATGGCTACACCTTC
>.|TRBJ2-7|once|TRBV7-9
CASSFSGTYEQYF
TGTGCCAGCAGCTTTTCCGGGACCTACGAGCAGTACTTC
>.|TRBJ1-1|.|TRBV4-1
CASSQGGNTEAFF
TGCGCCAGCAGCCAAGGGGGAAACACTGAAGCTTTCTTT
>.|TRBJ1-5|.|TRBV12-2
CASRLVWTGGDQPQHF
TGTGCAAGTCGCTTAGTGTGGACAGGGGGTGATCAGCCCCAGCATTTT
>TRBD1|TRBJ1-6|.|TRBV6-5
CASSLGTGVSPLHF
TGTGCCAGCAGTCTCGGGACAGGGGTTTCACCCCTCCACTTT
>.|TRBJ2-6|.|TRBV5-1
CASSLGAGANVLTF
TGCGCCAGCAGCTTAGGGGCTGGGGCCAACGTCCTGACTTTC
>.|TRBJ1-2|once|TRBV19
CASTWTDLHGYTF
TGTGCCAGTACCTGGACAGACTTACATGGCTACACCTTC
>.|TRBJ2-3|.|TRBV5-1
CASRNYGGANTDTQYF
TGCGCCAGCAGGAACTATGGGGGGGCGAACACAGATACGCAGTATTTT
>TRBD1|TRBJ1-4|.|TRBV5-1
CASSPGQINEKLFF
TGCGCCAGCAGCCCGGGACAGATAAATGAAAAACTGTTTTTT
>.|TRBJ2-6|.|TRBV5-1
CASSFIGSGANVLTF
TGCGCCAGCAGCTTTATCGGTTCCGGGGCCAACGTCCTGACTTTC
>TRBD1|TRBJ2-1|once|TRBV7-7
CASSPGTGSVNEQFF
TGTGCCAGCAGCCCCGGGACAGGGTCCGTCAATGAGCAGTTCTTC
>TRBD1|TRBJ2-7|.|TRBV4-2
CASSETGQGYEQYF
TGTGCCAGCAGTGAGACAGGGCAAGGGTACGAGCAGTACTTC